This entry features one T cell receptor (beta chain) sequence. These data are taken from a study of blood T cell repertoires in COVID-19. In the study overall: Samples representing acute and convalescent COVID-19 were sourced from the United States, Italy and Spain.

The germline V and J ends were trimmed by 3 bases and 6 bases, with 20 bases remaining between them. CDR1 is LNHNV and CDR2 is YYDKDF in the germline V gene (reference sequence). CDR3 length: 16 amino acids. The data were produced by immunoSEQ multiplex PCR, yet TCRdb's version contains in-frame clones alone and is incomplete. In the table there are about 59,000 clones, roughly 70% of which are singletons. This chain connects TRBV15 to TRBJ1-2; D gene ambiguous. The sequence was collected from a woman in her 70s with acute or convalescent COVID-19. What was sequenced was peripheral blood. For the CDR3, the DNA is TGTGCCACCAGCAGTGGGAGGATGGTGGAACTCGATGGCTACACCTTC. It specifies CATSSGRMVELDGYTF.